The present T cell receptor beta chain was sequenced within a study of human T cells and chemical hapten exposure. Study-wide context: Patch tests applied 0.01% DPC to the upper back, read at 6 days. Diagnoses of alopecia areata, totalis or universalis occurred in mostly female patients.

The time point denotes: pre-sensitization, week 0. The treatment denotes: therapeutic diphenylcyclopropenone sensitization with weekly scalp DPC. The study enrolled 18 to 70-year-old alopecia patients suitable for DPC. Study observations and caveats: The donor cohort had alopecia, so its immune response may not match that of healthy people.

TCRdb redid the calling of the RACE reads with MiXCR, one entry per CDR3 protein. This table has around 95,000 distinct CDR3 sequences, under 14% appearing once. This CDR3 has 16 residues. Per the germline V gene, CDR1 is SGHTA and CDR2 is FQGNSA. V was clipped by 4 bases and J by 4 bases, with 19 bases between them. This clonotype was counted many times. The target antigen is unknown. The chain couples TRBV7-2 to TRBJ2-5; D gene ambiguous. The starting material was whole blood, obtained in connection with sensitization to the hapten diphenylcyclopropenone (DPC). The receptor was isolated from a woman aged 55-70 years with alopecia areata. Some clones in this sample may be carry-over from other donors' samples. CDR3 coding DNA: TGTGCCAGCAGCTACAACCCCCCAGCGACCACAGAGACCCAGTACTTC. The encoded protein is CASSYNPPATTETQYF.